The present T cell receptor (beta chain) was sequenced within a study of cytomegalovirus exposure and HLA in healthy donors. V lost 8 bases to trimming and J lost 4 bases, with 9 bases between them. From germline, CDR1 is MNHNY and CDR2 SVGAGI (reference sequence). This CDR3 spans 12 amino acids. Both 60 Vbeta primers and 13 Jbeta primers went into the PCR. TCRdb's table, derived via immunoSEQ multiplex PCR, lists solely in-frame clones and lacks some. Its clone listing holds around 70,000 clones. Material: PBMCs. This clonotype was sampled from a boy aged 5-17 years in good health and CMV-seronegative. The V and J genes are TRBV6-6 and TRBJ1-5; D is perhaps TRBD1 (5 bases). The CDR3 is CASGTGNQPQHF. As DNA, the CDR3 is TGTGCCAGCGGGACTGGGAATCAGCCCCAGCATTTT.